Listed below are T cell receptor beta chains from one sample, sequenced in a study of control samples from healthy donors and cancer patients. The table came from immunoSEQ multiplex PCR; TCRdb's copy has only in-frame clones and leaves some out. The table shows under 450,000 clones, with around 90% occurring only once. The sample taken for sequencing was PBMCs. The receptors were sampled from a man aged 35 to 55 with head and neck cancer. The CDR3 runs from the conserved cysteine through the conserved F or W. D genes are given only for firm matches. Not every row has a clone size; where given, it reads once, few, many or a size class.

v_call	j_call	clone_size	d_call	cdr3_aa	cdr3_nt
TRBV5-5	TRBJ2-7	-	-	CASSLVPVNEQYF	TGTGCCAGCAGCTTGGTACCAGTCAACGAGCAGTACTTC
TRBV21-1	TRBJ2-6	-	-	CASSKEISGANVLTF	TGTGCCAGCAGCAAGGAGATCTCTGGGGCCAACGTCCTGACTTTC
TRBV6-5	TRBJ2-7	-	-	CASRAGLGEQYF	TGTGCCAGCAGGGCGGGCCTGGGCGAGCAGTACTTC
TRBV10-3	TRBJ1-3	-	-	CAISGTGNTIYF	TGTGCCATCAGTGGGACAGGAAACACCATATATTTT
TRBV6-2/TRBV6-3	TRBJ1-2	-	-	CASSYSKQVNYGYTF	TGTGCCAGCAGTTACTCGAAACAGGTTAACTATGGCTACACCTTC
TRBV6-5	TRBJ1-5	-	TRBD1	CATSTGGASNQPQHF	TGTGCCACCTCTACAGGGGGGGCGAGCAATCAGCCCCAGCATTTT
TRBV9	TRBJ1-2	-	TRBD1	CASSPTGTVGYTF	TGTGCCAGCTCCCCCACCGGGACAGTAGGCTACACCTTC
TRBV7-2	TRBJ1-5	-	-	CASSFGLRTPDNQPQHF	TGTGCCAGCAGCTTTGGCCTGCGGACGCCTGATAATCAGCCCCAGCATTTT
TRBV27	TRBJ1-1	-	-	CASSSFPANTEAFF	TGTGCCAGCAGTTCATTCCCAGCGAACACTGAAGCTTTCTTT
TRBV27	TRBJ1-3	-	TRBD1	CASTITGGPGNTIYF	TGTGCCAGCACGATTACAGGGGGCCCTGGAAACACCATATATTTT
TRBV28	TRBJ1-5	few	-	CASSSPADQPQHF	TGTGCCAGCAGTTCACCCGCGGATCAGCCCCAGCATTTT
TRBV2	TRBJ2-7	-	-	CASSDQGLIYEQYF	TGTGCCAGCAGTGATCAGGGACTTATATACGAGCAGTACTTC
TRBV7-9	TRBJ2-6	-	TRBD1	CASSQEGQGAISGANVLTF	TGTGCCAGCAGCCAGGAGGGACAGGGGGCTATTTCTGGGGCCAACGTCCTGACTTTC
TRBV4-1	TRBJ1-1	-	-	CASSRGNTEAFF	TGCGCCAGCAGCAGGGGGAACACTGAAGCTTTCTTT
TRBV24-1	TRBJ1-1	-	-	CATSDANSRNTEAFF	TGTGCCACCAGTGATGCCAATTCCCGGAACACTGAAGCTTTCTTT
TRBV16	TRBJ2-1	-	-	CASSQDNEQFF	TGTGCCAGCAGCCAGGACAATGAGCAGTTCTTC
TRBV7-8	TRBJ2-2	once	-	CASSWPPGSGDTGELFF	TGTGCCAGCAGCTGGCCTCCAGGGTCTGGAGACACCGGGGAGCTGTTTTTT
TRBV9	TRBJ2-2	once	-	CASSVINGELFF	TGTGCCAGCAGCGTAATAAACGGGGAGCTGTTTTTT
TRBV12-3/TRBV12-4	TRBJ2-1	-	-	CASSLGRYNEQFF	TGTGCCAGCAGTTTAGGGCGCTACAATGAGCAGTTCTTC
TRBV15	TRBJ1-1	-	-	CATSSESGWGNTEAFF	TGTGCCACCAGCAGCGAATCGGGGTGGGGTAACACTGAAGCTTTCTTT
TRBV11-2	TRBJ2-1	-	-	CASRSIRGFTYNEQFF	TGTGCCAGCCGATCCATACGCGGCTTTACCTACAATGAGCAGTTCTTC
TRBV5-1	TRBJ1-1	-	-	CASSLDGRDTEAFF	TGCGCCAGCAGCTTAGACGGCAGGGACACTGAAGCTTTCTTT
TRBV11-2	TRBJ2-7	-	-	CASSSPADEQYF	TGTGCCAGCAGCTCCCCAGCGGACGAGCAGTACTTC
TRBV7-9	TRBJ2-7	once	-	CASSLGSTYEQYF	TGTGCCAGCAGCTTGGGGTCCACCTACGAGCAGTACTTC